This record concerns one T cell receptor (beta chain) sequence. This clonotype was counted only a few times. No cognate antigen has been identified for it. Base qualities are not at hand, and no much larger clone is one base apart. The approximately 40 donors, aged roughly 6 to 95 years, were systemically healthy Caucasian individuals from Russia. Each donor gave ten milliliters of peripheral blood, collected into EDTA-treated Vacutainer tubes. Ficoll-Paque density-gradient centrifugation was used to isolate PBMCs, with at least 7 million obtained per sample. Total RNA was extracted from PBMCs with Trizol reagent, with at least 6 micrograms obtained per sample. The percentages of naive CD45RAhigh/CD27high T cells were determined by flow cytometry on a PBMC aliquot from every donor. Library preparation employed 5' RACE. TCRdb names Illumina HiSeq 2500 as the instrument used. A second PCR of about 7 to 12 cycles was run with a J-beta primer mix and a sample-barcoded 5' primer. A unique molecular identifier was introduced onto each TCR beta cDNA molecule by a template-switch 5' adaptor carrying 12 random nucleotides. Each sample yielded at least 2.5 million CDR3-containing paired-end reads. First-strand cDNA synthesis was performed from all RNA using the Mint cDNA synthesis kit, with priming by a TRBC-specific oligonucleotide. All cDNA was treated with uracil-DNA glycosylase and then went through a first 18-cycle PCR with the universal primers M1SS and BC2_uni_R. The paper's data handling went like this. For normalization, 1 million high-quality reads, each with a distinct molecular identifier, were randomly selected from each sample. Reads sharing molecular identifiers were discarded rather than binned into consensus sequences. MiTCR, with a Q25 quality threshold and the strictest error-elimination algorithm, was used for CDR3 identification, clonotype clustering and error correction. A nonparametric unseen species model with Euler transformation was used to estimate lower-bound total TCR beta diversity. TCRdb passed the public sequencing reads through fastp at Q25 and MiXCR, retaining productive beta sequences. Identical CDR3 proteins give one entry, which carries the most common genes and DNA. TCRdb, rather than the study authors, made the V and J calls. The sample table shows about 1,600,000 distinct CDR3 sequences, and about 43% are seen once. The top ten clones comprise roughly 8.2% of the sample.

This entry belongs to a study of blood T cells in healthy people across ages (dated by TCRdb to the mid-2010s). Regarding the complete study: In model experiments, template switching captured about one uniquely barcoded TCR beta cDNA molecule for every two T cells. Age-related changes in TCR beta repertoire diversity were measured in the study by deep sequencing normalized with unique cDNA molecular identifiers. The donors were divided into four age groups: young (average around 15 years), middle-aged (about 40), aged (62) and long-lived (82). To avoid experimental bias, donors of different ages were spread randomly across the sequencing lanes. Two additional independent replicas of 1 million unique cDNA reads from the same blood draw were analyzed for two donors (one aged 18 to 30 and one aged 80 or older). Results and caveats for the whole study, not just this receptor: Since profiling was done on bulk unsorted PBMCs, naive and antigen-experienced compartments could not be conclusively compared. Estimates of total diversity based on one million sequenced T cells were regarded as lower bounds and as underestimates. Donor CMV infection status was unknown, potentially confounding age-related changes in expanded clonotypes. The percentage of naive T cells measured by flow cytometry correlated strongly with observed TCR beta diversity. Compared with the aged group, the long-lived group had more naive CD4+ T cells, fewer expanded clones and increased TCR diversity, a pattern suggesting age selection. Observed TCR beta diversity per million T cells fell roughly linearly with age, and a significant reduction was already apparent by age roughly 40.

Compared with germline, V lacks 6 bases and J lacks 4 bases; bases without a gene match: 5. Reading from cysteine to phenylalanine, the CDR3 counts 14 amino acids. Just the 42-base CDR3 DNA is kept, in frame starting at base 1. CDR1 and CDR2 were assigned from the germline V gene as MNHNS and SASEGT. This clonotype originated in a woman aged 18-30 years in good health. Sequenced sample: blood. The V gene is TRBV6-1 and the J gene is TRBJ2-1; TRBD2 aligns with 8 central bases. This receptor carries the CDR3 CASSERGPYNEQFF. The DNA sequence is as follows: TGTGCCAGCAGCGAGCGGGGGCCTTACAATGAGCAGTTCTTC.